The entry below gives a single TCR beta chain sequence along with its context. Its antigen is unknown. The record originates from a study of post-analysis software for immune sequencing data. On the study more broadly: The patients showed relapsing-remitting, secondary progressive and progressive-relapsing multiple sclerosis courses. Study results and caveats: Compared against controls, patients with multiple sclerosis displayed significantly lower normalized Chao1 diversity. About five TRBV segments were more frequent in patients than controls; TRBV5-6, TRBV5-1 and TRBV20-1 belonged to this group. F measure showed strong co-clustering of same-batch samples.

TCR beta cDNA libraries had unique molecular identifiers. Some 500,000 cDNA molecules were recovered from an input of about 0.95 to 11 million T cells. MiXCR, run by TCRdb on the PCR reads, gives a single entry per CDR3 protein. This table has roughly 650,000 distinct CDR3 sequences, roughly three fifths appearing once. Deletions cut 3 bases from V and 2 bases from J, with 7 bases between. CDR1 ENHRY and CDR2 SYGVKD come from the germline V gene. This CDR3 has 13 residues. The source is a girl aged 2 to 9 with multiple sclerosis. Sequences were obtained from blood. The chain employs TRBV10-3 and TRBJ1-1; D call uncertain. In nucleotides, the CDR3 is TGTGCCATCAGTGACGGTGACAACACTGAAGCTTTCTTT. Protein: CAISDGDNTEAFF.